This TCR beta chain derives from a study of T cells expressing NK-cell markers. In regard to this clonotype: As yet, its antigen is unknown.

Germline V gives CDR1 SGHRS, CDR2 YFSETQ. CDR3 length: 14 amino acids. From the 5' RACE reads, TCRdb lists one entry per CDR3 protein and no DNA. Its table lists around 470,000 distinct CDR3 sequences. Findings and caveats of the study: The contribution of dominant NKG2C+ clonotypes to CD8+ T cells in roughly 6 donors was 1.0-7.0%.

Sequencing used blood T cells: a sorted CD56 or NKG2C T cell subset, CD4+ or CD8+ T cells, or bulk PBMC T cells (not recorded which). The chain carries TRBV5-1 and TRBJ1-1; TCRdb outputs TRBD1, but without DNA this stays unchecked. This receptor was taken from a woman between 45 and 60 years old in good health. Here the CDR3 reads CASKRGKSNTEAFF.